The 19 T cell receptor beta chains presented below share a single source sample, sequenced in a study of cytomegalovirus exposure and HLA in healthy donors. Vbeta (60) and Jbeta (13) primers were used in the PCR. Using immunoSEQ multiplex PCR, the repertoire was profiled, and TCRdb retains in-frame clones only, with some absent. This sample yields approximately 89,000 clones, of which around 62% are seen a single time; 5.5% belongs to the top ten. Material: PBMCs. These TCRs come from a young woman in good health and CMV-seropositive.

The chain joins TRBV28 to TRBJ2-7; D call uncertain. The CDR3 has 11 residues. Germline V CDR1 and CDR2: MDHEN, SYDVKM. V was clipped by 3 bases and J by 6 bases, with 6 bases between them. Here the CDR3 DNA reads TGTGCCAGCAGTTTTGCGGTCGAGCAGTACTTC. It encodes CASSFAVEQYF. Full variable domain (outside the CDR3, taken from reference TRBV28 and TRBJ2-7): DVKVTQSSRYLVKRTGEKVFLECVQDMDHENMFWYRQDPGLGLRLIYFSYDVKMKEKGDIPEGYSVSREKKERFSLILESASTNQTSMYLCASSFAVEQYFGPGTRLTVT.

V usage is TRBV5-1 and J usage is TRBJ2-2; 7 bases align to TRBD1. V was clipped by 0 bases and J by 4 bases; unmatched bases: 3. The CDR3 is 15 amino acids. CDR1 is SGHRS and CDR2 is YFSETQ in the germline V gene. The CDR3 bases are TGCGCCAGCAGCTTGGCTGGACAGGCCACCGGGGAGCTGTTTTTT. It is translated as CASSLAGQATGELFF. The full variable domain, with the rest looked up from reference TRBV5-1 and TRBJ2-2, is KAGVTQTPRYLIKTRGQQVTLSCSPISGHRSVSWYQQTPGQGLQFLFEYFSETQRNKGNFPGRFSGRQFSNSRSEMNVSTLELGDSALYLCASSLAGQATGELFFGEGSRLTVL.

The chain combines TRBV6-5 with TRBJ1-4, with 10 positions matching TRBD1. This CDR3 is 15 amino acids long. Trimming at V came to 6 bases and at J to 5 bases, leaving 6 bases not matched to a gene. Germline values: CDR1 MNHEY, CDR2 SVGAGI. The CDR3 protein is CASRSRDRGNEKLFF. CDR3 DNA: TGTGCCAGCAGAAGCCGGGACAGGGGCAATGAAAAACTGTTTTTT.

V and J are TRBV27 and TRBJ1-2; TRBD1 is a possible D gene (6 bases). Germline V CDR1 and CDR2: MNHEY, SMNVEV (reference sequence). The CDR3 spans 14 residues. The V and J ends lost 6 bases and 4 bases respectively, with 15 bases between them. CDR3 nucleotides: TGTGCCAGCAGCTGGGCGGGGGGCGGCTATGGCTACACCTTC. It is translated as CASSWAGGGYGYTF.

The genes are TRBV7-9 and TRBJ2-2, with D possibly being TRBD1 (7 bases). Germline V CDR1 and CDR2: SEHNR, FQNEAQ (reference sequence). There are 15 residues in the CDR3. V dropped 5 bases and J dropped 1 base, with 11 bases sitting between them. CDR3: CASSVQGGNTGELFF. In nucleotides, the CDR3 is TGTGCCAGCAGCGTTCAGGGGGGGAACACCGGGGAGCTGTTTTTT.

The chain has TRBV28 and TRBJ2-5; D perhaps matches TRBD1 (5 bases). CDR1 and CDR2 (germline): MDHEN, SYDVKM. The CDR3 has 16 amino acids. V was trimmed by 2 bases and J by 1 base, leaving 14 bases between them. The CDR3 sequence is CASSLAGLGLQETQYF. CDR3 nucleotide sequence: TGTGCCAGCAGTTTAGCAGGGCTAGGGCTCCAAGAGACCCAGTACTTC. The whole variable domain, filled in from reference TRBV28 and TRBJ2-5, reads DVKVTQSSRYLVKRTGEKVFLECVQDMDHENMFWYRQDPGLGLRLIYFSYDVKMKEKGDIPEGYSVSREKKERFSLILESASTNQTSMYLCASSLAGLGLQETQYFGPGTRLLVL.

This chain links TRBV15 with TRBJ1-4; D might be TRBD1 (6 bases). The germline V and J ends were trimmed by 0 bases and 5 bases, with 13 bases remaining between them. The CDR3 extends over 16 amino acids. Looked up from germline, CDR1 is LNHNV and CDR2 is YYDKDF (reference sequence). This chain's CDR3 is CATSREQDRANEKLFF. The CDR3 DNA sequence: TGTGCCACCAGCAGAGAGCAGGACAGAGCAAATGAAAAACTGTTTTTT.

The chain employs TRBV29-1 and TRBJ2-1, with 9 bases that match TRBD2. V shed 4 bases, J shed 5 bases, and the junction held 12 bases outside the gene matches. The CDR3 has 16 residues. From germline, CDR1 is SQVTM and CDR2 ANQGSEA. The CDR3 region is CSVGAGASGVNNEQFF. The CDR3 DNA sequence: TGCAGCGTTGGGGCCGGGGCTAGCGGGGTGAACAATGAGCAGTTCTTC.

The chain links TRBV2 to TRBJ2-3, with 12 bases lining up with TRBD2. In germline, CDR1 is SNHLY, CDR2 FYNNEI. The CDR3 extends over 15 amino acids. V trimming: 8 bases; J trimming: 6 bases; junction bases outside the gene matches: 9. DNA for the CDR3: TGTGCCAGCGCACCTAGCGGGGGGGCCTACGATACGCAGTATTTT. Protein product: CASAPSGGAYDTQYF.

The CDR3 DNA reads as TGTGCCAGCAGCGAGCAGGGGGAGGCGAACACCATATATTTT. This translates into CASSEQGEANTIYF. The V gene is TRBV9, the J gene TRBJ1-3; 7 nucleotides align to TRBD1. CDR1 SGDLS and CDR2 YYNGEE come from the germline V gene. The J segment lost 7 bases and the V segment lost 3 bases, leaving 7 bases of the junction unmatched. The CDR3 covers 14 residues. Supplemented by reference TRBV9 and TRBJ1-3, the full variable domain reads DSGVTQTPKHLITATGQRVTLRCSPRSGDLSVYWYQQSLDQGLQFLIQYYNGEERAKGNILERFSAQQFPDLHSELNLSSLELGDSALYFCASSEQGEANTIYFGEGSWLTVV.

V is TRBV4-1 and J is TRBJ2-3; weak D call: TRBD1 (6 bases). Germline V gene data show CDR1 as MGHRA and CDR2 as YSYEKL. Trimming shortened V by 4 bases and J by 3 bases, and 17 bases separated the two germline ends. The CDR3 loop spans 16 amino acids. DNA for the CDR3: TGCGCCAGCAGCCCCTCACAGACAAGGGGGACAGATACGCAGTATTTT. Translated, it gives CASSPSQTRGTDTQYF.

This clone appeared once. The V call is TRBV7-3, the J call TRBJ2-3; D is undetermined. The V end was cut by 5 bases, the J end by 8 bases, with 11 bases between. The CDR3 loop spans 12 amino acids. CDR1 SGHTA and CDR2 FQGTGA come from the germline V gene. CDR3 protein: CASSRAGGTQYF. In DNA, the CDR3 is TGTGCCAGCAGCCGAGCTGGTGGTACGCAGTATTTT.

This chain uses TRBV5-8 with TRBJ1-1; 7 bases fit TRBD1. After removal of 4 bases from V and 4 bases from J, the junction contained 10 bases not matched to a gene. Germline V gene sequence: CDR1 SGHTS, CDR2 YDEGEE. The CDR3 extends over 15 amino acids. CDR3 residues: CASSRGQSEGTEAFF. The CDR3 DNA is TGTGCCAGCAGCCGGGGACAGTCTGAAGGCACTGAAGCTTTCTTT.

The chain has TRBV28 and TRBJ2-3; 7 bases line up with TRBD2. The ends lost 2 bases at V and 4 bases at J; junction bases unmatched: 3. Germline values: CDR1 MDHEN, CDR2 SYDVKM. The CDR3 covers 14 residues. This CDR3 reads CASSLAGESDTQYF. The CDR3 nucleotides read TGTGCCAGCAGTTTAGCGGGGGAGTCAGATACGCAGTATTTT.

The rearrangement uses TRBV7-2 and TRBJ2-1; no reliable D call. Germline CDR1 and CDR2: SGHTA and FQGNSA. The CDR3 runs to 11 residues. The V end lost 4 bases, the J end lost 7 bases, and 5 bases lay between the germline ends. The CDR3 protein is CASSSQNEQFF. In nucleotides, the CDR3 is TGTGCCAGCAGCTCCCAGAATGAGCAGTTCTTC. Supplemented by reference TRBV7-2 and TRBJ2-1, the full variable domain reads GAGVSQSPSNKVTEKGKDVELRCDPISGHTALYWYRQSLGQGLEFLIYFQGNSAPDKSGLPSDRFSAERTGGSVSTLTIQRTQQEDSAVYLCASSSQNEQFFGPGTRLTVL.

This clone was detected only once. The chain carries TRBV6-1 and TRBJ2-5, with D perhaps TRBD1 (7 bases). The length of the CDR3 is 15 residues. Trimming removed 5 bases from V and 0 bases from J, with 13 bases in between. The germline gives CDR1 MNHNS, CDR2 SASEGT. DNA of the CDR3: TGTGCCAGCAGTCAGGGGGGCGCTTACCAAGAGACCCAGTACTTC. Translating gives CASSQGGAYQETQYF.

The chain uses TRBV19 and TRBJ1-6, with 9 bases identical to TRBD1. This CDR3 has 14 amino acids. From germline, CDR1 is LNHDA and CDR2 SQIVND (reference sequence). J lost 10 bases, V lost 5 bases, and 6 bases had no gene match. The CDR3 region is CASSPETGGSPLHF. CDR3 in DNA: TGTGCCAGTAGTCCTGAAACAGGGGGCTCACCCCTCCACTTT.

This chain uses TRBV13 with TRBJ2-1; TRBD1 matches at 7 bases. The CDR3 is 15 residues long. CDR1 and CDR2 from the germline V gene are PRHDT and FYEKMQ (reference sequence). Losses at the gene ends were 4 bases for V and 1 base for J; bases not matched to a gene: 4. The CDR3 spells CASSSDRESYNEQFF. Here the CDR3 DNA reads TGTGCCAGCAGCTCTGACAGGGAGTCCTACAATGAGCAGTTCTTC.

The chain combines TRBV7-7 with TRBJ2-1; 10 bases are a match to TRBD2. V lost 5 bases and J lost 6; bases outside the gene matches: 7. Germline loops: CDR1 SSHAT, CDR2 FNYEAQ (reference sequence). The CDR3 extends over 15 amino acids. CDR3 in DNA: TGTGCCAGCAGCGGGGAGCGGGGGGGTTTCAATGAGCAGTTCTTC. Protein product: CASSGERGGFNEQFF.